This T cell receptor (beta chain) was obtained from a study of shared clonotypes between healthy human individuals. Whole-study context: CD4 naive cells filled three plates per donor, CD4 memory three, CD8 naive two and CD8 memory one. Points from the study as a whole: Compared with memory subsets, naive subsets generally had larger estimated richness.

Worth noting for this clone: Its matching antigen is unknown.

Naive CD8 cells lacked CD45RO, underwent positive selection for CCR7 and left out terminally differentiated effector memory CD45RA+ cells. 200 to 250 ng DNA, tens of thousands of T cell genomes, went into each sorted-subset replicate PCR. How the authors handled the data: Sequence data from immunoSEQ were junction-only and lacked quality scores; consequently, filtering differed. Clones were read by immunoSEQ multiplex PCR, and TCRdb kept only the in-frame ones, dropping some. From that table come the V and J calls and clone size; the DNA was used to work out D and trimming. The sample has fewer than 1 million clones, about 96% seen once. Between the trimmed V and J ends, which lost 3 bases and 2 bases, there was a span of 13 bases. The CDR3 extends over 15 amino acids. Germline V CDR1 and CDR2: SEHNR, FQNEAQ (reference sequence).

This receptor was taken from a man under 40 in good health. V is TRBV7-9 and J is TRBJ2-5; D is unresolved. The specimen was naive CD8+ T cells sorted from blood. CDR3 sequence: CASSLQDGSQETQYF. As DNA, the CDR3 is TGTGCCAGCAGCTTGCAAGACGGATCTCAAGAGACCCAGTACTTC.